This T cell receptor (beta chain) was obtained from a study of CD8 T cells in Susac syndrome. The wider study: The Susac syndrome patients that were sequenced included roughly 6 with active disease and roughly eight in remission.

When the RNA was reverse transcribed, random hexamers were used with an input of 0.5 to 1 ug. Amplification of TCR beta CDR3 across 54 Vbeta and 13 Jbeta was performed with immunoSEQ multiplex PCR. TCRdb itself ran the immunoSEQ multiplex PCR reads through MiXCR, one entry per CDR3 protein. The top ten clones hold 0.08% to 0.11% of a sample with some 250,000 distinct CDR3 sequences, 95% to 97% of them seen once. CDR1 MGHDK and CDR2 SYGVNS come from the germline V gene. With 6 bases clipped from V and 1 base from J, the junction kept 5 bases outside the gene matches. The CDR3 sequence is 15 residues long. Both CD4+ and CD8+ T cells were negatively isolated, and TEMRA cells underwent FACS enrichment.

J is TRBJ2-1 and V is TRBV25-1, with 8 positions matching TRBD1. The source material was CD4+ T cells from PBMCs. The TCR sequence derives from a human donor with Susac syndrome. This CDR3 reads CASSAGTGSYNEQFF. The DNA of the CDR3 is TGTGCCAGCAGCGCCGGGACAGGTTCCTACAATGAGCAGTTCTTC.